This T cell receptor (beta chain) was sequenced for a study of post-analysis software for immune sequencing data. Turning to the study itself: In terms of disease course, relapsing-remitting, secondary progressive and progressive-relapsing multiple sclerosis were included. Points from the study as a whole: The five TRBV segments detected at higher frequency in patients than in controls included TRBV5-6, TRBV5-1 and TRBV20-1. Normalized Chao1 diversity in multiple sclerosis patients fell significantly below that of controls.

CDR3 length: 13 amino acids. This clonotype was seen a handful of times. Its specificity is unknown. TCR beta cDNA libraries included unique molecular identifiers. Input amounts of roughly 0.85 to 11 million T cells were used. These gave about 500,000 cDNA molecules, so each molecule approximated one T cell. TCRdb used MiXCR to reprocess the PCR reads, holding one entry per CDR3 protein. The sample has roughly 870,000 distinct CDR3 sequences, approximately 57% seen once. Material for sequencing was blood. The chain joins TRBV12-3 or TRBV12-4 to TRBJ2-5; weak D call: TRBD1 (6 bases). The J call may be in error: the DNA end matches TRBJ2-7 better. This TCR derives from a girl between 5 and 17 years old with multiple sclerosis. The CDR3 sequence: CASSYRVYNEQYF. The CDR3 DNA is TGTGCCAGCAGTTACAGGGTTTACAACGAGCAGTACTTC.